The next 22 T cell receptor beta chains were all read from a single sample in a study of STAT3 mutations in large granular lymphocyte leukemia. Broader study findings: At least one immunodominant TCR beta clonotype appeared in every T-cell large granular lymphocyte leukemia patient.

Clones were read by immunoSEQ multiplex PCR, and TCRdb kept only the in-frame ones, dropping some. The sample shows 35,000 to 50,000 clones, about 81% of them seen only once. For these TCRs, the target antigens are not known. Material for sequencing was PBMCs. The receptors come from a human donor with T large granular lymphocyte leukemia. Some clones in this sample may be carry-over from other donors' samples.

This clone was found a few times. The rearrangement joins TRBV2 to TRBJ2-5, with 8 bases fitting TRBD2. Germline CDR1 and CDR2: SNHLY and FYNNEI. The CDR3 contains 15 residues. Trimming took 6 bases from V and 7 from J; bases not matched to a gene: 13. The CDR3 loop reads CASSARGLGEGTQYF. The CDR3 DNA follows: TGTGCCAGCAGCGCCCGGGGACTAGGAGAAGGGACCCAGTACTTC.

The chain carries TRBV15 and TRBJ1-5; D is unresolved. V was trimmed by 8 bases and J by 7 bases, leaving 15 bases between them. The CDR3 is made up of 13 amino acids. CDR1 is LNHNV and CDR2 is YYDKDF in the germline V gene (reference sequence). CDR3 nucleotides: TGTGCCACCGGGAGGTACGAGGGACAGCCCCAGCATTTT. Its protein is CATGRYEGQPQHF.

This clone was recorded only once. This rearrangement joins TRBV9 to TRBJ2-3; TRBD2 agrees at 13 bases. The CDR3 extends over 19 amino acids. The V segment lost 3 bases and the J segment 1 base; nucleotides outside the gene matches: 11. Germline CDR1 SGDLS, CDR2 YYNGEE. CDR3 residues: CASSATPLAGGIGTDTQYF. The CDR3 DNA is TGTGCCAGCAGCGCGACCCCACTAGCGGGGGGGATAGGCACAGATACGCAGTATTTT. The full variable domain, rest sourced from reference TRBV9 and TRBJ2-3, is DSGVTQTPKHLITATGQRVTLRCSPRSGDLSVYWYQQSLDQGLQFLIQYYNGEERAKGNILERFSAQQFPDLHSELNLSSLELGDSALYFCASSATPLAGGIGTDTQYFGPGTRLTVL.

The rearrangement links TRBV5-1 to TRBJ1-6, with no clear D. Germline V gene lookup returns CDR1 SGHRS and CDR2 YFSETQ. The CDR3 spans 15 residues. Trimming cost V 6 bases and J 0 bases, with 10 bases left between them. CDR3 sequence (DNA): TGCGCCAGCAAGCCGGTCAGCTCCTATAATTCACCCCTCCACTTT. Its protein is CASKPVSSYNSPLHF.

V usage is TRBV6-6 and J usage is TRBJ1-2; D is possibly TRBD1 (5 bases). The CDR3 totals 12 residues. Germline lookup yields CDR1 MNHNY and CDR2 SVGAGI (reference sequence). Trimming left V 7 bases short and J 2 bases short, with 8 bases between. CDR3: CASISGNYGYTF. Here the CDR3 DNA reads TGTGCCAGCATTTCAGGGAACTATGGCTACACCTTC.

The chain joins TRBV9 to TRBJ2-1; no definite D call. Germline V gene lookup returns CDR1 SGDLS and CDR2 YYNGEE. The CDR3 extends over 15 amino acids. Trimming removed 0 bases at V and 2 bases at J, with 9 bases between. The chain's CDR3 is CASSVVAAPYNEQFF. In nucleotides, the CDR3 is TGTGCCAGCAGCGTAGTGGCAGCTCCCTACAATGAGCAGTTCTTC.

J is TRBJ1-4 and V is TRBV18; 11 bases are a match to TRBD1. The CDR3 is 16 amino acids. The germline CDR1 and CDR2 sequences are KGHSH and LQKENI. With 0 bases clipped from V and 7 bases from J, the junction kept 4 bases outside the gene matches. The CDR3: CASSPPGTGGTEKLFF. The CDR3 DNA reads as TGTGCCAGCTCACCACCGGGGACAGGGGGGACTGAAAAACTGTTTTTT.

CDR3 in amino acids: CASSTGQSVLGNTIYF. CDR3 DNA: TGTGCCAGCTCGACTGGACAATCCGTTCTGGGAAACACCATATATTTT. The genes are TRBV18 and TRBJ1-3; weak D call: TRBD1 (5 bases). CDR1 is KGHSH and CDR2 is LQKENI in the germline V gene. Deletions cut 6 bases from V and 4 bases from J, with 19 bases between. This CDR3 has 16 residues.

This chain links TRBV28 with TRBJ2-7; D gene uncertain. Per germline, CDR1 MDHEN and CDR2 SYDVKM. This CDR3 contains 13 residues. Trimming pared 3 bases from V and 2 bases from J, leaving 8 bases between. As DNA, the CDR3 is TGTGCCAGCAGTTTCGGGTCGGCCTACGAGCAGTACTTC. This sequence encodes CASSFGSAYEQYF.

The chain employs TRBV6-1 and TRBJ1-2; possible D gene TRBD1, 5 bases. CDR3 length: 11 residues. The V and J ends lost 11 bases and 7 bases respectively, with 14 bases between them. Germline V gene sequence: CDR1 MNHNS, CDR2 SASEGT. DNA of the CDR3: TGTGCCGGGGCCGTGGGCTCTGGCTACACCTTC. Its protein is CAGAVGSGYTF.

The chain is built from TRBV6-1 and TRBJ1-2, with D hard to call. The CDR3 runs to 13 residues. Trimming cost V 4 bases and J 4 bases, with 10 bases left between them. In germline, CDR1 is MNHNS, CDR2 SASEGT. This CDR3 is CASSVPGAYGYTF. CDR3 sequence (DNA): TGTGCCAGCAGTGTGCCGGGAGCCTATGGCTACACCTTC.

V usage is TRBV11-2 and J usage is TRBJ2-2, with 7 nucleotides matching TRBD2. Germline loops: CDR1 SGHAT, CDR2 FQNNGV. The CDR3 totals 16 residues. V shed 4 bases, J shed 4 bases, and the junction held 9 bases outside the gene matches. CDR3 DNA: TGTGCCAGCAGCTGGGCGACGCTAGCGGTCACCGGGGAGCTGTTTTTT. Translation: CASSWATLAVTGELFF. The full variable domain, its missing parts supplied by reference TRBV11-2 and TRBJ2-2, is EAGVAQSPRYKIIEKRQSVAFWCNPISGHATLYWYQQILGQGPKLLIQFQNNGVVDDSQLPKDRFSAERLKGVDSTLKIQPAKLEDSAVYLCASSWATLAVTGELFFGEGSRLTVL.

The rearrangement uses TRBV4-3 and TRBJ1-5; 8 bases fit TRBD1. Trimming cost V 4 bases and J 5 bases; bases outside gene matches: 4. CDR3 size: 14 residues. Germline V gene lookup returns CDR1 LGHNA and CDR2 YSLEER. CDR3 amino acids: CASSPRTGHQPQHF. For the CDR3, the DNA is TGCGCCAGCAGCCCCAGGACAGGGCATCAGCCCCAGCATTTT.

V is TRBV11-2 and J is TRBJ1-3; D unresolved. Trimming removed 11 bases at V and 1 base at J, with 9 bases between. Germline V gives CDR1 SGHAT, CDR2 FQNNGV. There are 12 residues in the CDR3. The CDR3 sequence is CAWNPSGNTIYF. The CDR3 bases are TGTGCCTGGAACCCGTCTGGAAACACCATATATTTT.

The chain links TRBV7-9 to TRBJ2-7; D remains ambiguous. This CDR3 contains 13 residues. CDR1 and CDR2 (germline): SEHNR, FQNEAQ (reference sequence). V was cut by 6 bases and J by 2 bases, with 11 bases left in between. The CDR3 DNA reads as TGTGCCAGCAGTCCGGACGGACCCTACGAGCAGTACTTC. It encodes CASSPDGPYEQYF.

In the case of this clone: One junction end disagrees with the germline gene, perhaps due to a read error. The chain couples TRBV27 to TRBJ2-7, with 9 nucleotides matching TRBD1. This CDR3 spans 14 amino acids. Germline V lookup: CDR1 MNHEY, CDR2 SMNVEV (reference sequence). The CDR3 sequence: CATSAGTGTYEQYF. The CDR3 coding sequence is TGTGCCACCAGTGCCGGGACAGGGACCTACGAGCAGTACTTC.

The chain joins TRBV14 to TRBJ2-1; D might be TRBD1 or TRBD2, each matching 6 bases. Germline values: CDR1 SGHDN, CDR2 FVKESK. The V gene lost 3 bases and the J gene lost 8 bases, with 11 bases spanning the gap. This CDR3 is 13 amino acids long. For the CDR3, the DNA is TGTGCCAGCAGCCAGGGGGGCCCCGATGAGCAGTTCTTC. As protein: CASSQGGPDEQFF.

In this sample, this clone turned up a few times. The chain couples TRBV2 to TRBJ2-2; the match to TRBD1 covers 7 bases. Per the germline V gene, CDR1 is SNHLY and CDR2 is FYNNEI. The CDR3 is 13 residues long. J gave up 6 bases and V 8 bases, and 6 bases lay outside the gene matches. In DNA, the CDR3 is TGTGCCAGCGGGAAAGGGGGCGCCGGGGAGCTGTTTTTT. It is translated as CASGKGGAGELFF.

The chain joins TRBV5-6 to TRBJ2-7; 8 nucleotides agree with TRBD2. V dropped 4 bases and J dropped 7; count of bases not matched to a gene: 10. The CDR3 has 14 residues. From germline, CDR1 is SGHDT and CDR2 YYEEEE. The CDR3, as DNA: TGTGCCAGCAGCGGCGGGGGGCCAAGTCGGGAGCAGTACGTC. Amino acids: CASSGGGPSREQYV.

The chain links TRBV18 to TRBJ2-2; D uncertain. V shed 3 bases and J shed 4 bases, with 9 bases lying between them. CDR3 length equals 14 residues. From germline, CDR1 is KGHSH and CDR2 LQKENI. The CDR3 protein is CASSPVAPTGELFF. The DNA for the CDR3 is TGTGCCAGCTCACCGGTAGCCCCCACCGGGGAGCTGTTTTTT.

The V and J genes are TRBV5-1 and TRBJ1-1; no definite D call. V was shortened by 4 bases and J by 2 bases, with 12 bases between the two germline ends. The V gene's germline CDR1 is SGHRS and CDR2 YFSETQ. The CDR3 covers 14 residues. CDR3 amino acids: CASSLEAFNTEAFF. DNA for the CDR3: TGCGCCAGCAGCCTTGAGGCCTTTAACACTGAAGCTTTCTTT.

The CDR3 region is CAISEQGASSYNEQFF. CDR3 DNA: TGTGCCATCAGTGAACAGGGGGCTAGCTCCTACAATGAGCAGTTCTTC. The genes are TRBV10-3 and TRBJ2-1, with 9 bases lining up with TRBD1. From germline, CDR1 is ENHRY and CDR2 SYGVKD. Trimming cost V 3 bases and J 0 bases; bases outside gene matches: 3. This CDR3 comprises 16 residues.